The 8 T cell receptor beta chains below were found in one sample sequenced in a study of blood T cells in healthy people across ages. A J-beta primer mix and a sample-barcoded 5' primer were used in a second PCR of roughly 7 to 12 cycles. TCRdb fed the 5' RACE reads into MiXCR, producing one record per CDR3 protein. The sample has 750,000 to 850,000 distinct CDR3 sequences; around a quarter are singletons. Separately, the same data were catalogued under a study of T cells of mothers and their children.

Specimen: blood. These receptors were obtained from a boy aged 10-17 years in good health.

The V call is TRBV7-9, the J call TRBJ1-6; D gene ambiguous. The CDR3 sequence is 15 residues long. In germline, CDR1 is SEHNR, CDR2 FQNEAQ (reference sequence). The V gene lost 1 base and the J gene lost 4 bases, with 8 bases spanning the gap. The CDR3 DNA reads as TGTGCCAGCAGCTTAGACGGTCTATATAATTCACCCCTCCACTTT. Translation gives CASSLDGLYNSPLHF.

This clonotype has a handful of counts. The chain uses TRBV5-1 and TRBJ1-1; TRBD1 might be the D (5 bases). Trimming took off 7 bases at V and 2 bases at J, with 15 bases between the two ends. The CDR3 covers 14 residues. Germline V gene sequence: CDR1 SGHRS, CDR2 YFSETQ. The CDR3 DNA follows: TGCGCCAGCGTTGGAAACAGGAAAAACACTGAAGCTTTCTTT. This gives the protein CASVGNRKNTEAFF.

V and J are TRBV29-1 and TRBJ2-5; weak D call: TRBD2 (5 bases). Looked up from germline, CDR1 is SQVTM and CDR2 is ANQGSEA. The CDR3 runs to 14 residues. V was clipped by 1 base and J by 2 bases, with 11 bases between them. The CDR3 reads CSVEARDLQETQYF. In DNA, the CDR3 is TGCAGCGTTGAAGCCCGGGATCTACAAGAGACCCAGTACTTC. Full variable domain (rest looked up from reference TRBV29-1 and TRBJ2-5): SAVISQKPSRDICQRGTSLTIQCQVDSQVTMMFWYRQQPGQSLTLIATANQGSEATYESGFVIDKFPISRPNLTFSTLTVSNMSPEDSSIYLCSVEARDLQETQYFGPGTRLLVL.

This sequence joins TRBV4-3 and TRBJ2-7; D not certain. The CDR3 totals 15 residues. Germline-derived CDR1 and CDR2 are LGHNA and YSLEER. Trimming took 1 base from V and 0 from J, leaving 10 bases between them. The CDR3 spells CASSQGLGFSYEQYF. The CDR3 nucleotides are TGCGCCAGCAGCCAAGGGTTAGGGTTCTCCTACGAGCAGTACTTC.

This clonotype was observed a few times. The chain combines TRBV27 with TRBJ1-5; D remains unclear. Germline CDR1 reads MNHEY; CDR2 reads SMNVEV (reference sequence). This CDR3 has 12 amino acids. V lost 8 bases and J 8 bases, leaving 13 bases between the germline ends. This CDR3 is CASGITAEPQHF. CDR3 sequence (DNA): TGTGCCAGCGGCATTACGGCGGAGCCCCAGCATTTT.

This clonotype turned up a few times. V usage is TRBV7-2 and J usage is TRBJ2-3; D is undetermined. V shed 6 bases and J shed 0 bases, with 10 bases lying between them. CDR1 and CDR2 (germline): SGHTA, FQGNSA. The CDR3 is made up of 14 amino acids. For the CDR3, the DNA is TGTGCCAGCAGGGTAACTGCTAGCACAGATACGCAGTATTTT. This codes for CASRVTASTDTQYF. The entire variable domain, with the rest obtained from reference TRBV7-2 and TRBJ2-3, is as follows: GAGVSQSPSNKVTEKGKDVELRCDPISGHTALYWYRQSLGQGLEFLIYFQGNSAPDKSGLPSDRFSAERTGGSVSTLTIQRTQQEDSAVYLCASRVTASTDTQYFGPGTRLTVL.

The chain is built from TRBV20-1 and TRBJ1-1; D might be TRBD1 (5 bases). Trimming took off 6 bases at V and 0 bases at J, with 11 bases between the two ends. Germline CDR1 and CDR2: DFQATT and SNEGSKA (reference sequence). CDR3 length equals 13 residues. CDR3 sequence (DNA): TGCAGTGCCGGGGGACGGGTGAACACTGAAGCTTTCTTT. This codes for CSAGGRVNTEAFF.

This clonotype was detected only a few times. The chain has TRBV7-9 and TRBJ2-3, with a weak D call TRBD1 (5 bases). The V end lost 4 bases, the J end lost 2 bases, and 16 bases lay between the germline ends. The CDR3 loop spans 16 amino acids. The germline V gene has CDR1 SEHNR and CDR2 FQNEAQ (reference sequence). The CDR3 sequence is CASSSITQGPTDTQYF. CDR3 DNA sequence: TGTGCCAGCAGCTCGATAACCCAGGGCCCCACAGATACGCAGTATTTT. Complete variable domain (other parts from reference TRBV7-9 and TRBJ2-3): DTGVSQNPRHKITKRGQNVTFRCDPISEHNRLYWYRQTLGQGPEFLTYFQNEAQLEKSRLLSDRFSAERPKGSFSTLEIQRTEQGDSAMYLCASSSITQGPTDTQYFGPGTRLTVL.